This T cell receptor beta chain derives from a study of Ad26.COV2.S vaccination and SARS-CoV-2 variants. Across the whole study: Of the COV1001 trial arms, the Ad26.COV2.S arm included the donor. The study gave Ad26.COV2.S intramuscularly, once or twice 56 days apart. Study-wide findings and caveats: Those who received vaccine or placebo ended up with similar non-spike TCR breadth. Once vaccination had occurred, spike-specific CD8+ and CD4+ T cell responses reportedly showed substantial breadth.

Treatment: 19 received Ad26.COV2.S at low or high dose, single or two shots; several received placebo; per-sample allocation not given. Day 63 after the first injection of vaccine or placebo was the sampling time. V gave up 6 bases and J gave up 0 bases; unmatched junction bases: 8. Germline V gene sequence: CDR1 SGHVS, CDR2 FNYEAQ. This CDR3 contains 17 residues. The table came from immunoSEQ multiplex PCR; TCRdb's copy has only in-frame clones and leaves some out. The sample shows approximately 300,000 clones, 70% to 90% of them seen only once. With regard to this clone: Its antigen is undetermined.

Source: peripheral blood, taken in a trial of Ad26.COV2.S vaccine versus placebo. This TCR derives from a person between 18 and 65 years old who received the Ad26.COV2.S COVID-19 vaccine or a placebo. V and J are TRBV7-6 and TRBJ2-1; the match to TRBD2 covers 10 bases. The CDR3 bases are TGTGCCAGCAGTTCCGGGACTAGCGAAAACTCCTACAATGAGCAGTTCTTC. Protein: CASSSGTSENSYNEQFF. Using reference TRBV7-6 and TRBJ2-1 for the parts outside the CDR3, the full variable domain is GAGVSQSPRYKVTKRGQDVALRCDPISGHVSLYWYRQALGQGPEFLTYFNYEAQQDKSGLPNDRFSAERPEGSISTLTIQRTEQRDSAMYRCASSSGTSENSYNEQFFGPGTRLTVL.